Here is one T cell receptor beta chain with its context. No cognate antigen has been identified for it. Within one base of it there is no much larger clone, and no base qualities were kept. V is reduced by 1 base and J by 4 bases, leaving a spacing of 10 bases between them. From the cysteine up to the phenylalanine, the CDR3 has a length of 15 residues. CDR3 DNA is the only sequence kept; it has 45 bases, read in frame from the first base. CDR1 and CDR2, looked up from the germline V gene, are LGHNA and YSLEER. The data are from a study of shared clonotypes between healthy human individuals (dated by TCRdb to about 2020). With regard to the full study: A couple of women and a few men aged 18 to 49 years were included in the cohort. Between about 0.85 and 10 billion PBMCs per donor were obtained by leukapheresis. For each donor, three plates each were used for CD4 naive and CD4 memory, two plates were used for CD8 naive, and one plate was used for CD8 memory. Different laboratories and diverse techniques were used to prepare libraries and sequence TCR repertoires, to increase sequencing depth and limit assay-specific biases. To estimate repertoire size and how much clonotype sharing occurs between individuals, the study deeply sequenced the blood TCR repertoires of 5 or 6 healthy adults.

CD8 naive samples were CD45RO-negative cells positively selected for CCR7, giving a CD45RA+CCR7+ population that excluded TemRA cells. Healthy HIV-negative adults with no recently reported acute infections or vaccinations were included as donors. Only Caucasian adults living in Nashville, Tennessee, USA were represented among the donors. After blood collection by leukapheresis, PBMCs were isolated using Ficoll-Histopaque density gradient centrifugation and then cryopreserved in the vapor phase of liquid nitrogen. Analytical flow cytometry was used to check the purity and quantity of each magnetically sorted T cell population. From each sorted fraction, genomic DNA was isolated and quantified by UV absorbance on a Nanodrop 2000c. Using the deep immunoSEQ assay, TCR CDR3 regions were amplified from genomic DNA by multiplex PCR. Genomic DNA extracted from each cell subset was distributed evenly over all wells of several immunoSEQ 96-well plates, and each plate served as one replicate. For sorted subsets, around 200 ng genomic DNA, equal to 25,000 to 35,000 T cell genomes, was loaded into each replicate PCR. The purified libraries were quantified using a Qubit 3.0 fluorometer, sized with a Bioanalyzer 2100, and then quantified again using the KAPA Library Quantification kit. Every immunoSEQ 96-well plate was sequenced on a separate single-read 150-cycle Illumina NextSeq 550 flow cell. In the authors' own workflow: Because the immunoSEQ output held only junctional sequences and lacked quality scores, the filtering could not match the filtering applied to full-length reads. To assign V/J genes and CDR3, sequences were annotated using PyIR, a Python wrapper for IgBLAST v1.9, with IMGT germline references. Reads with weak V/J assignments (E-value above 1e-6), missing CDR3, stop codons, out-of-frame junctions, or ambiguous translated residues were removed. A V3J clonotype was defined by an identical inferred V gene, J gene, and CDR3 amino acid sequence. The percentage overlap between two repertoires was calculated by dividing the number of shared unique clonotypes by the size of the smaller repertoire. Richness of each repertoire was evaluated using RTK rarefaction, the Chao1 estimator, and Recon v2.1 estimates of unobserved clonotypes. Generation probabilities for all TCRbeta clonotypes obtained by the gDNA method from a handful of donors were computed using OLGA. This immuneACCESS table, as held by TCRdb, lists in-frame sequences with V and J called but not all clones. Of the missing ones, under half trace to an unresolved V gene in checked studies; the others have no known cause. The V and J calls and clone size come from that table; D and trimming were worked out from the DNA. For this sample the table gives roughly 1,800,000 clones, of which less than 95% were detected only once. Clones ranked in the top ten supply roughly 1% of the sample.

General conclusions and limits of the study: Clonotypes shared by all four sorted-subset donors showed higher generation probabilities than non-shared clonotypes. Incomplete sequencing was indicated by rarefaction of sorted-subset datasets, despite the large sequencing depth. Sampling was limited to blood, and TCR repertoires in tissue likely differ from TCR repertoires in blood. Larger estimated clonotype richness was generally found for naive subsets than for memory subsets. Approximately 5% of naive CD4, 3.5% of naive CD8, approximately 2% of memory CD4, and 0.4% of memory CD8 clonotypes were shared across several donors. Because the study included a small number of donors, the genetic and exposure-history diversity represented was limited. Based on pairwise subsampling, the degree of clonotype sharing among donors was expected to be affected by sequencing depth.

This receptor was taken from a man aged 18 to 29 in good health. The chain uses TRBV4-3 and TRBJ2-2; too little of a D gene remains to name it. Sequencing was carried out using naive CD8+ T cells sorted from blood. This specimen's cell subset or site label, interpreted: CD45RA+CCR7+. The CDR3 is CASSQVDQVTGELFF. The nucleotides are TGCGCCAGCAGCCAAGTCGACCAGGTCACCGGGGAGCTGTTTTTT.